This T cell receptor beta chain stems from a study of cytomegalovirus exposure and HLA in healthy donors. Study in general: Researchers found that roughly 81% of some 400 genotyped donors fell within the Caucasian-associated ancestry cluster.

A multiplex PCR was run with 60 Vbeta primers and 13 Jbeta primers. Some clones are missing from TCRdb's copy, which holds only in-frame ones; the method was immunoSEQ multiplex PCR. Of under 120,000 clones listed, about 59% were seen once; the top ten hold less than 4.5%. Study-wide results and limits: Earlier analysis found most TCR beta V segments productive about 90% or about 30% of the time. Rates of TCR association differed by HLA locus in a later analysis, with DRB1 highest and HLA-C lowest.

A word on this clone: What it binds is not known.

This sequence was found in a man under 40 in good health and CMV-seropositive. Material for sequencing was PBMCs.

CDR3 nucleotide sequence: TGTGCCAGCAAGGGGATGACGGCTAACTATGGCTACACCTTC. This encodes CASKGMTANYGYTF. The rearrangement uses TRBV6-1 and TRBJ1-2; a possible D gene is TRBD1 (5 bases). Germline V CDR1 and CDR2: MNHNS, SASEGT. The CDR3 consists of 14 residues. Trimming left V 7 bases short and J 0 bases short, with 12 bases between.